This TCR beta chain derives from a study of cytomegalovirus exposure and HLA in healthy donors. Study-wide results and caveats: An analysis was carried out later, and it reportedly showed fewer N-insertions in an Asian-associated ancestry cluster than the approximately 680-donor mean. A few CMV-associated chains were confirmed in vitro to be specific for CMV antigens. In a later analysis, roughly 17,000 TCR beta sequences were associated with HLA alleles at 0.05 false discovery rate.

The PCR employed 60 Vbeta primers together with 13 Jbeta primers. TCRdb keeps only in-frame clones here, not all; method: immunoSEQ multiplex PCR. The sample holds about 160,000 clones; approximately 86% are singletons and the top ten take approximately 2%. As for this clone: Its antigen is currently unknown.

The TCR was taken from a woman aged 18-29 years in good health and CMV-seronegative. Sequencing was performed on PBMCs.

The CDR3 is CASNSDRGHETQYF. CDR3 coding DNA: TGTGCCAGTAACTCGGACAGGGGTCACGAGACCCAGTACTTC. The chain uses TRBV19 and TRBJ2-5, with TRBD1 matching over 9 bases. CDR1 and CDR2 (germline): LNHDA, SQIVND (reference sequence). V shed 7 bases, J shed 5 bases, and the junction held 8 bases outside the gene matches. The CDR3 runs to 14 residues.